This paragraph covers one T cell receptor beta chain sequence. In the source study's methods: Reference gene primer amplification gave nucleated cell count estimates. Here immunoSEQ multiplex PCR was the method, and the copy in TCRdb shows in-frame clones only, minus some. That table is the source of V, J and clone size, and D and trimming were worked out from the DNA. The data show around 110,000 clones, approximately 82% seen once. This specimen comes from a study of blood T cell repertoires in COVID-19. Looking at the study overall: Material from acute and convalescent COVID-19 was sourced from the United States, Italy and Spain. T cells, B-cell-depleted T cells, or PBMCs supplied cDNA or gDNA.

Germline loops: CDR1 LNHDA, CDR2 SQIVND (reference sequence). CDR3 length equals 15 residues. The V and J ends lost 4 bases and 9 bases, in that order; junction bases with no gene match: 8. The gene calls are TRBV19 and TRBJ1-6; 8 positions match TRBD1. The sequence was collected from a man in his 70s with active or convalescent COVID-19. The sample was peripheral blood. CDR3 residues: CASSTLQGGGSPLHF. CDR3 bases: TGTGCCAGTAGTACGTTACAGGGGGGAGGTTCACCCCTCCACTTT.